This TCR beta chain was found in a study of technical replicates of blood from a few donors. Sequencing was performed with immunoSEQ multiplex PCR; in TCRdb, only in-frame clones are kept and a portion is missing. The repertoire holds about 83,000 clones, with around 90% as singletons. The length of the CDR3 is 15 residues. The germline V gene has CDR1 SGHNT and CDR2 YYREEE (reference sequence). The V segment lost 4 bases and the J segment 15 bases; nucleotides outside the gene matches: 15. The chain combines TRBV5-4 with TRBJ2-1; 11 bases fit TRBD2. The source material was T cells isolated from PBMCs. The TCR sequence derives from a human donor in good health. CDR3 in amino acids: CASSPEGSGRATAFF. The CDR3 DNA reads as TGTGCCAGCAGCCCTGAGGGTAGCGGGAGGGCCACAGCGTTCTTC.